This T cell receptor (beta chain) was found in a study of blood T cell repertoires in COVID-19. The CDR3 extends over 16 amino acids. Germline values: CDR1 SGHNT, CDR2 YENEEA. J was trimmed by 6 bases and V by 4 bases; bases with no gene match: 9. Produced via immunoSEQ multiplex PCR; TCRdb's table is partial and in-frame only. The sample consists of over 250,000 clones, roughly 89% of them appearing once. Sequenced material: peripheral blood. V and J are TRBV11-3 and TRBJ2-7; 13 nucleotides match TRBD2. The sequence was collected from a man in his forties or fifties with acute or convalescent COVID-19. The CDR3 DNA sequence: TGTGCCAGCAGCTATAGAGGGACTAGCGGGGTTGCCGAGCAGTACTTC. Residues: CASSYRGTSGVAEQYF. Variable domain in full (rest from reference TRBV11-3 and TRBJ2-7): EAGVVQSPRYKIIEKKQPVAFWCNPISGHNTLYWYLQNLGQGPELLIRYENEEAVDDSQLPKDRFSAERLKGVDSTLKIQPAELGDSAVYLCASSYRGTSGVAEQYFGPGTRLTVT.